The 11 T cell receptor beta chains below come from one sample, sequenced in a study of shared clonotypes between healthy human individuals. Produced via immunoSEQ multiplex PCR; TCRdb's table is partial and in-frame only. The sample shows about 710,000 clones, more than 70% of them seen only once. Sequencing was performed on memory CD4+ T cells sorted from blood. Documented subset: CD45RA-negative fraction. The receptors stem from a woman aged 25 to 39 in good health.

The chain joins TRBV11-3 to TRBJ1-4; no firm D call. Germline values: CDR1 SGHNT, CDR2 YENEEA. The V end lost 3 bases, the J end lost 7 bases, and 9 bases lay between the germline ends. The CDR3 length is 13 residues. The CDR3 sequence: CASSFGSGEKLFF. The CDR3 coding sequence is TGTGCCAGCAGCTTCGGTAGTGGTGAAAAACTGTTTTTT.

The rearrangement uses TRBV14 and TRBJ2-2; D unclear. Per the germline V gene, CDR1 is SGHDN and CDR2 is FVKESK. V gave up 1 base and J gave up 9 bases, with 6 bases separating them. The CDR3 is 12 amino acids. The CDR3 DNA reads TGTGCCAGCAGCCAAGTCAGCCGGGAGCTGTTTTTT. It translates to CASSQVSRELFF.

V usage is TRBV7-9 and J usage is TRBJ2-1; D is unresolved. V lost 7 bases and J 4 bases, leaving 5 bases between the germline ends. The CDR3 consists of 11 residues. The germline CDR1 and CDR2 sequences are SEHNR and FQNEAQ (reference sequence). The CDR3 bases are TGTGCCAGCACCGTGTACAATGAGCAGTTCTTC. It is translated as CASTVYNEQFF.

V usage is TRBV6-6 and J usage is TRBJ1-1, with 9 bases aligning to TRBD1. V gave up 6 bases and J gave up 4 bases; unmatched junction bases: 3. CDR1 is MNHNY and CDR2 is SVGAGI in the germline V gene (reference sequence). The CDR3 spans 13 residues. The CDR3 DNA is TGTGCCAGCAGCCTGGGACAGGGCACTGAAGCTTTCTTT. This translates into CASSLGQGTEAFF.

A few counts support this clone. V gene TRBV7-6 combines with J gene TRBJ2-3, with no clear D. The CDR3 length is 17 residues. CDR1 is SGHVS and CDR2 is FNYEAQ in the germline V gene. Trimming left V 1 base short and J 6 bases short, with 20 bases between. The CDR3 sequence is CASSLEGNGQGRDTQYF. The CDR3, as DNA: TGTGCCAGCAGCTTAGAAGGTAACGGTCAAGGCCGGGATACGCAGTATTTT.

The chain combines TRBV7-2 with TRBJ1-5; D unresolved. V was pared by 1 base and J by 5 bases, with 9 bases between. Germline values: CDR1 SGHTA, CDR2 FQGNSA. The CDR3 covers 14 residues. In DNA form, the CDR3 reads TGTGCCAGCAGCTTAGTAGGGCGCGATCAGCCCCAGCATTTT. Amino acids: CASSLVGRDQPQHF.

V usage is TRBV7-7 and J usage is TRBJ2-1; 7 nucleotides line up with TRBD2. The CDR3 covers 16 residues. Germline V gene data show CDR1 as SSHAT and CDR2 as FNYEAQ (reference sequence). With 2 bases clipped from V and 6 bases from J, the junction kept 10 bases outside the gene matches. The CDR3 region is CASSLFAGARLNEQFF. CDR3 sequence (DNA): TGTGCCAGCAGCTTATTCGCGGGAGCACGGCTCAATGAGCAGTTCTTC.

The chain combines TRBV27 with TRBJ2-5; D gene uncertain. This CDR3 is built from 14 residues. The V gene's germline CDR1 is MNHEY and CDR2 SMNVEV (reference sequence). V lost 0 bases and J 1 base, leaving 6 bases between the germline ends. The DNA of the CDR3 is TGTGCCAGCAGTTTATCGAAGGTCCAAGAGACCCAGTACTTC. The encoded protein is CASSLSKVQETQYF.

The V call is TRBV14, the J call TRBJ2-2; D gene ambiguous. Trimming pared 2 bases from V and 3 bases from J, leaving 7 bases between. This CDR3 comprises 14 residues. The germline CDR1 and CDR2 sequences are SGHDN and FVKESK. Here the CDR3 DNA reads TGTGCCAGCAGCCAACGGCCGTACACCGGGGAGCTGTTTTTT. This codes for CASSQRPYTGELFF.

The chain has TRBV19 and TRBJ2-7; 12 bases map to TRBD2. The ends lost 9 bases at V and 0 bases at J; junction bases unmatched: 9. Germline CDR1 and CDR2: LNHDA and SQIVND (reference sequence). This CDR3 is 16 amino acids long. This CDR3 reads CASKTSGGGGSYEQYF. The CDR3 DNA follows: TGTGCCAGCAAGACTAGCGGGGGCGGAGGCTCCTACGAGCAGTACTTC.

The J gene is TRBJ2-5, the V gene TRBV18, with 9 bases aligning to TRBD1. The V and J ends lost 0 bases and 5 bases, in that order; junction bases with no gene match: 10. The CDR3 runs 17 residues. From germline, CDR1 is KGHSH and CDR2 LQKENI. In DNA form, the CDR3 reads TGTGCCAGCTCACCACCGAAGACAGGGGGTTCTCGGGAGACCCAGTACTTC. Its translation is CASSPPKTGGSRETQYF. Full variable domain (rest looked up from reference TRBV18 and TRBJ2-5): NAGVMQNPRHLVRRRGQEARLRCSPMKGHSHVYWYRQLPEEGLKFMVYLQKENIIDESGMPKERFSAEFPKEGPSILRIQQVVRGDSAAYFCASSPPKTGGSRETQYFGPGTRLLVL.